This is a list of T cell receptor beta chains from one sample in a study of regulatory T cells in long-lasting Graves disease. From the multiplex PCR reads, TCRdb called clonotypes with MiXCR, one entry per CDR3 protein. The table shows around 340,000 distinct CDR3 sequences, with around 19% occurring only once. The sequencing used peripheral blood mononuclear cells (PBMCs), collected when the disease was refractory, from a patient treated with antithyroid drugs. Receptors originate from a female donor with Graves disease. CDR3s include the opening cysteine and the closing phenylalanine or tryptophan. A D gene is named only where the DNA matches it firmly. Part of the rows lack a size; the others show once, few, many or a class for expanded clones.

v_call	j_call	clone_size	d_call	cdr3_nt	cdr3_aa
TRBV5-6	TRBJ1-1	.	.	TGTGCCAGCAGCTTGGACGACCTGTGGGTTGAAGCTTTCTTT	CASSLDDLWVEAFF
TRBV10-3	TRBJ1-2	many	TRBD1	TGTGCCATCACGCCAGGGGGGGACTACACCTTC	CAITPGGDYTF
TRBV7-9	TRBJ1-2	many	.	TGTGCCAGCAGCTTAGCCGTTAACACTGGTGGCTACACCTTC	CASSLAVNTGGYTF
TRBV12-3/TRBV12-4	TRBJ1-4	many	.	TGTGCCAGCAGCTCAGGGTTGTCTAATGAAAAACTGTTTTTT	CASSSGLSNEKLFF
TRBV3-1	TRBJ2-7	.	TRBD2	TGTGCCAGCAGCCAAGACAGCGGGGTTTTCTACGAGCAGTACTTC	CASSQDSGVFYEQYF
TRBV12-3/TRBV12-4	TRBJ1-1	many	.	TGTGCCAGCAGTTGGCTGCCGACAGTTACCTACACTGAAGCTTTCTTT	CASSWLPTVTYTEAFF
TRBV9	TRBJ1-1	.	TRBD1	TGTGCCAGCAGCGTCGGGACAGGGGGCAATCGAGCTTTCTTT	CASSVGTGGNRAFF
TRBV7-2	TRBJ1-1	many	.	TGTGCCAGCAGCTTCGGGGAGAACACTGAAGCTTTCTTT	CASSFGENTEAFF
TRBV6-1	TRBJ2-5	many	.	TGTGCCAGCAGCTTACAGGGGAGGATGGAGACCCAGTACTTC	CASSLQGRMETQYF
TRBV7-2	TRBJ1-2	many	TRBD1	TGTGCCAGCAGCTTATCGACAGGGGCCAACTATGGCTACACCTTC	CASSLSTGANYGYTF
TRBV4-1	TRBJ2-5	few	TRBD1	TGCGCCAGCAGCCAAGTGGGGGACAGGGATGGGACCCAGTACTTC	CASSQVGDRDGTQYF
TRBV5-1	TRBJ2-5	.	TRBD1	TGCGCCAGCAGCTTGGTAACAGGGGGGACCCTGGAGACCCAGTACTTC	CASSLVTGGTLETQYF
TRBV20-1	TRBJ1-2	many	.	TGCAGTGCTAGGGGGAATCCCGACGTGCCCGTCAACTATGGCTACACCTTC	CSARGNPDVPVNYGYTF
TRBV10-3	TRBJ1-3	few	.	TGTGCCACGACCTTGGGCGGAGACTCTGGAAACACCATATATTTT	CATTLGGDSGNTIYF
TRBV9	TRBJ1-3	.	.	TGTGCCAGCAGCGTAGACGGAACTGGAAACACCATATATTTT	CASSVDGTGNTIYF
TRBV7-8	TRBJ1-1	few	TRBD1	TGTGCCAGCAGCTCACACAGGGGCCTGAACACTGAAGCTTTCTTT	CASSSHRGLNTEAFF
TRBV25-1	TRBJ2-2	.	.	TGTGCCAGCAGTGAATTGGAGGGAACCGGGGAGCTGTTTTTT	CASSELEGTGELFF
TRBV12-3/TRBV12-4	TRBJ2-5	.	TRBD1	TGTGCCAGCAGTGCCGAAGACAGGGAATGGGGAGAGACCCAGTACTTC	CASSAEDREWGETQYF
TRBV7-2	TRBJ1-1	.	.	TGTGCCAGCAGCTTTAGTCTCCGGCGAGGAACCACTGAAGCTTTCTTT	CASSFSLRRGTTEAFF
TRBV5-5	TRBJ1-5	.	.	TGTGCCAGCAGCCACCAAGCAGACCAGCCCCAGCATTTT	CASSHQADQPQHF
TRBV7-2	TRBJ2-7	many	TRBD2	TGTGCCAGCAGCCAGAGGGCAGCGGGAGTGAACGAGCAGTACTTC	CASSQRAAGVNEQYF
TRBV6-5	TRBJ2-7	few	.	TGTGCCAGCAGTTACTCGGGGCAGCAGGAGCAGTACTTC	CASSYSGQQEQYF
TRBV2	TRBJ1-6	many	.	TGTGCCAGCAGCGACGGGACTTCACCCCTCCACTTT	CASSDGTSPLHF
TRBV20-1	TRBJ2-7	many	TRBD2	TGCAGTGCTAGAGGACTAGCTTACGAGCAGTACTTC	CSARGLAYEQYF
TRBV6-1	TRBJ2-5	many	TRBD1	TGTGCCAGCAGTGCACAGGGGAAAGGGACCCAGTACTTC	CASSAQGKGTQYF
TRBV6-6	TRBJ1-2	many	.	TGTGCCAGCAGTTACTCGGGGTCCTCCTATGGCTACACCTTC	CASSYSGSSYGYTF
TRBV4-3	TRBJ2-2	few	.	TGCGCCAGCAGCCAAGGAGGAGGGATCCCCGGGGAGCTGTTTTTT	CASSQGGGIPGELFF
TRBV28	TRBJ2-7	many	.	TGTGCCAGCTCTAAGTCGTATCTAAGGCGGGATGGAGGGTCCGAGCAGTACTTC	CASSKSYLRRDGGSEQYF
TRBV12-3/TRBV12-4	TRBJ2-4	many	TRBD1	TGTGCCAGCAGTCCCGGACAGGGATCTTTGGGCATTCAGTACTTC	CASSPGQGSLGIQYF
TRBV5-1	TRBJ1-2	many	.	TGCGCCAGCAGCTTCACCCCGCGACACAGCTATGGCTACACCTTC	CASSFTPRHSYGYTF
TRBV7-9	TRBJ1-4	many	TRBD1	TGTGCCAGCAGCCTGTGGACAGGGGGCAGGACTAATGAAAAACTGTTTTTT	CASSLWTGGRTNEKLFF
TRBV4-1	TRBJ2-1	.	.	TGCGCCAGCAGCCAAGCATACGGGTTTAATGAGCAGTTCTTC	CASSQAYGFNEQFF
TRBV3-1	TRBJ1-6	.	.	TGTGCCAGCAGCACCACGACAGGTCCAACGTATAATTCACCCCCCCACTTT	CASSTTTGPTYNSPPHF
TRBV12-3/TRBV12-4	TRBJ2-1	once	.	TGTGCCAGCGGGCAGACCAGGGTGAATGAGCAGTTCTTC	CASGQTRVNEQFF
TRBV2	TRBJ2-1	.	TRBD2	TGTGCCAGCATGACCCGCGCGGGAGTTGAGCAGTTCTTC	CASMTRAGVEQFF
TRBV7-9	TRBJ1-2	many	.	TGTGCCAGCAGCACGGGGGAGGTGGGGACTTATGGCTACACCTTC	CASSTGEVGTYGYTF
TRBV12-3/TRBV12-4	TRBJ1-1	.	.	TGTGCCAGCAGTTTTTTGGAAGGGTACACTGAAGCTTTCTTT	CASSFLEGYTEAFF
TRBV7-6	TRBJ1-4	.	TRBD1	TGTGCCAGCAGCCAATTGTACAGGGGCGGAGGAGAAAAACTGTTTTTT	CASSQLYRGGGEKLFF
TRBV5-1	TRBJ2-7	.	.	TGCGCCAGCAGGACATCCTACGAGCAGTACTTC	CASRTSYEQYF
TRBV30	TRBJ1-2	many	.	TGTGCCTGGAGTGTACGGTGGGGCAAATTCCTCGGTGGCTACACCTTC	CAWSVRWGKFLGGYTF
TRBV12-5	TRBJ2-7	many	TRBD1	TGTGCTAGTGGTTTGGGACAGGGACCCTACGAGCAGTACTTC	CASGLGQGPYEQYF
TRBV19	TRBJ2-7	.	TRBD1	TGTGCCAGTAGTATTTCATACAGGGGGGCCTACGAGCAGTACTTC	CASSISYRGAYEQYF
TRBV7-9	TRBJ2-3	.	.	TGTGCCAGCAGCTTCGGTTCCGGGACTCCTAGCACAGATACGCAGTATTTT	CASSFGSGTPSTDTQYF
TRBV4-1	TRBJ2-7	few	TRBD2	TGCGCCAGCAGCCAAGATGGGAGCGGGGCCACCTACGAGCAGTACTTC	CASSQDGSGATYEQYF
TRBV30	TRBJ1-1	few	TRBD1	TGTGCCTGGCAGAGGGGGCACACTGAAGCTTTCTTT	CAWQRGHTEAFF
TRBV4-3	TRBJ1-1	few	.	TGCGCCAGCAGCCAAGATAGGCGGGTAGGTGAAGCTTTCTTT	CASSQDRRVGEAFF
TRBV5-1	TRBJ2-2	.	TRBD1	TGCGCCAGCAGCCCCCAGGGGACAGGGGCCACCGGGGAGCTGTTTTTT	CASSPQGTGATGELFF
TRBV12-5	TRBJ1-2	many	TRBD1	TGTGCTAGTGGTTCCCGGGACAGACCTAACTATGGCTACACCTTC	CASGSRDRPNYGYTF
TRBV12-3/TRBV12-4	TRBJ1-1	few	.	TGTGCCAGCAGTATTGGCAGTGAAGCTTTCTTT	CASSIGSEAFF
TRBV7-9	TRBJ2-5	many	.	TGTGCCAGCAGCTTAGGGCACGGGACCCCATCCGATGAGACCCAGTACTTC	CASSLGHGTPSDETQYF
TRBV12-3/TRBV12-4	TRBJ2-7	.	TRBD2	TGTGCCAGCAGTCCAGGACTAGCGGGGACCTACGAGCAGTACTTC	CASSPGLAGTYEQYF
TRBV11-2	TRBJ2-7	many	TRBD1	TGTGCCAGCAGCCTCACCGCCGGGACAGGCGCCTACGAGCAGTACTTC	CASSLTAGTGAYEQYF
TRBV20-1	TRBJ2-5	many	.	TGCAGTGCTAGGTGGACAGTCCAAGAGACCCAGTACTTC	CSARWTVQETQYF